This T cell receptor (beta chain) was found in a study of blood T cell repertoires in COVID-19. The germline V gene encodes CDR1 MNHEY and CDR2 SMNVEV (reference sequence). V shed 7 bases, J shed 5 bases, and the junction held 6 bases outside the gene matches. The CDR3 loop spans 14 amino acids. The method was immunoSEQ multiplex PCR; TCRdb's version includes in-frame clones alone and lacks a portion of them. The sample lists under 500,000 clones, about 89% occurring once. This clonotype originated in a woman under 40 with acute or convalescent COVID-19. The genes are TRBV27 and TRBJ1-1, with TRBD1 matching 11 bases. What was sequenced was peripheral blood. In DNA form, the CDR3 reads TGTGCCAGCACCGCCGGGACAGGGGGAACTGAAGCTTTCTTT. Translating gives CASTAGTGGTEAFF.